This T cell receptor (beta chain) was identified during a study of cytomegalovirus exposure and HLA in healthy donors. After removal of 1 base from V and 7 bases from J, the junction contained 5 bases not matched to a gene. CDR3 length: 15 amino acids. The germline gives CDR1 SGHNT, CDR2 YENEEA. Study outcomes and limitations: Researchers counted around 160 TCR beta chains as cytomegalovirus-associated. In vitro work confirmed that a few CMV-associated chains recognize CMV antigens.

Assay: immunoSEQ multiplex PCR; the TCRdb copy retains only in-frame clones and omits some. The profile shows approximately 150,000 clones, 85% of them singletons. Points on this clone: Antigen unknown.

The sequenced sample consisted of PBMCs. The clonotype originates from a man aged 25-40 years in good health and CMV-seropositive. V and J are TRBV11-3 and TRBJ2-1; 9 bases align to TRBD2. CDR3 sequence (DNA): TGTGCCAGCAGCTTAGTACCTAGCGGGACGAATGAGCAGTTCTTC. It translates to CASSLVPSGTNEQFF.